The 5 T cell receptor beta chains reported below all come from one sample, sequenced in a study of cytomegalovirus exposure and HLA in healthy donors. Repertoires were generated with immunoSEQ multiplex PCR, while TCRdb's copy carries only in-frame clones and drops some. The table records roughly 60,000 clones, around 95% of them present only once. What was sequenced was PBMCs. The receptor set was obtained from a woman younger than 35 in good health and CMV-seropositive.

This sequence joins TRBV5-4 and TRBJ2-1; 8 positions match TRBD1. Losses at the gene ends were 3 bases for V and 2 bases for J; bases not matched to a gene: 13. CDR1 is SGHNT, CDR2 YYREEE, per germline (reference sequence). The CDR3 contains 18 residues. CDR3 residues: CASSSQALGQDAYNEQFF. The CDR3 DNA reads as TGTGCCAGCAGCTCCCAGGCTCTGGGACAGGACGCCTACAATGAGCAGTTCTTC.

The rearrangement joins TRBV5-1 to TRBJ2-5, with 10 bases lining up with TRBD2. After removal of 3 bases from V and 4 bases from J, the junction contained 9 bases not matched to a gene. Germline V gene lookup returns CDR1 SGHRS and CDR2 YFSETQ. The CDR3 spans 16 residues. The CDR3: CASSSATTSGRETQYF. The CDR3 DNA reads TGCGCCAGCAGCTCCGCAACGACTAGCGGGCGAGAGACCCAGTACTTC.

CDR3 loop: CASSLRPGQNYGYTF. The CDR3 DNA sequence: TGTGCCAGCAGCTTACGTCCGGGACAGAACTATGGCTACACCTTC. The chain carries TRBV7-9 and TRBJ1-2, with TRBD1 matching over 7 bases. Germline CDR1 SEHNR, CDR2 FQNEAQ (reference sequence). V lost 2 bases to trimming and J lost 2 bases; unmatched junction nucleotides: 5. The CDR3 is made up of 15 amino acids.

J is TRBJ1-2 and V is TRBV30; D remains unclear. Trimming pared 4 bases from V and 4 bases from J, leaving 10 bases between. The germline gives CDR1 GTSNPN, CDR2 SVGIG (reference sequence). The CDR3 length is 12 residues. Here the CDR3 DNA reads TGTGCCTGGACGCGCGGCCCCTATGGCTACACCTTC. Its translation: CAWTRGPYGYTF.

The gene calls are TRBV9 and TRBJ2-2; D possibly corresponds to TRBD2 (6 bases). Germline-derived CDR1 and CDR2 are SGDLS and YYNGEE. Trimming shortened V by 3 bases and J by 6 bases, and 9 bases separated the two germline ends. The CDR3 spans 13 residues. The CDR3 reads CASSAGTAGELFF. CDR3 nucleotide sequence: TGTGCCAGCAGCGCGGGGACTGCCGGGGAGCTGTTTTTT.